This T cell receptor beta chain was sequenced in a study of read filtering for tumor transcriptome and immune sequencing. The V and J ends lost 5 bases and 4 bases respectively, with 11 bases between them. The length of the CDR3 is 12 residues. Looked up from germline, CDR1 is GTSNPN and CDR2 is SVGIG (reference sequence). This clonotype appeared many times. Bone marrow was sampled from every patient at the time of active disease. From 300 to 400 ng of RNA, a library with molecular barcoded alpha/delta and beta/gamma adaptors was made. MiXCR, applied by TCRdb to the reads, yields one record per CDR3 protein. The sample carries some 39,000 distinct CDR3 sequences, around 15% recorded once.

This rearrangement joins TRBV30 to TRBJ2-5, with a tentative D call TRBD1 (6 bases). This clonotype was obtained from a donor aged 40 or older with multiple myeloma. The sample comprised a population of CD138-negative cells sorted from bone marrow. CDR3 nucleotides: TGTGCCTGGTCAGGGGTTAGAGAGACCCAGTACTTC. This translates into CAWSGVRETQYF.